This T cell receptor (beta chain) was obtained from a study of long-term antiretroviral therapy in people with HIV. Survey-level immunoSEQ v3.0 assays were run. The protocol was immunoSEQ multiplex PCR, while the TCRdb copy is restricted to in-frame clones and leaves out a portion. The sample consists of 7,800 or so clones, roughly 87% of them appearing once. The germline V gene has CDR1 LGHNA and CDR2 YNFKEQ. The CDR3 has 14 residues. The junction had 5 bases not matched to a gene; V was cut back by 7 bases and J by 1 base. The chain is built from TRBV4-2 and TRBJ2-3; 7 bases are shared with TRBD2. This clonotype originated in a man between 40 and 49 years old with HIV. The specimen comprised unsorted PBMCs, sampled 0.1 years after starting antiretroviral therapy. CDR3 in amino acids: CASKAGLRTDTQYF. CDR3 in DNA: TGTGCCAGCAAAGCGGGGCTCCGCACAGATACGCAGTATTTT.